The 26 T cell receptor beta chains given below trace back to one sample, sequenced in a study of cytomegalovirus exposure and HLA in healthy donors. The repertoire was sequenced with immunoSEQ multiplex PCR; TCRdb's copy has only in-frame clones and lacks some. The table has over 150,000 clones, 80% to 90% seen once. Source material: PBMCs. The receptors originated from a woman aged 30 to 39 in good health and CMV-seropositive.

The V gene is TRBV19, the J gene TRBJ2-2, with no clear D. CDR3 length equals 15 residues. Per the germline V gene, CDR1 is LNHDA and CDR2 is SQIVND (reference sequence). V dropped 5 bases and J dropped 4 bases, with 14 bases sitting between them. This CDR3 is CASSSSGPGTGELFF. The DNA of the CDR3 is TGTGCCAGTAGTTCTAGTGGTCCGGGCACCGGGGAGCTGTTTTTT.

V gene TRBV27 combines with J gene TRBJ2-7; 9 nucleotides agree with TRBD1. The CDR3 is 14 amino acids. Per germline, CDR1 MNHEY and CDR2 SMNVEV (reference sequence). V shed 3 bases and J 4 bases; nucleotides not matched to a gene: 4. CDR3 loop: CASSLDRGGYEQYF. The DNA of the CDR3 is TGTGCCAGCAGTTTGGACAGGGGTGGATACGAGCAGTACTTC.

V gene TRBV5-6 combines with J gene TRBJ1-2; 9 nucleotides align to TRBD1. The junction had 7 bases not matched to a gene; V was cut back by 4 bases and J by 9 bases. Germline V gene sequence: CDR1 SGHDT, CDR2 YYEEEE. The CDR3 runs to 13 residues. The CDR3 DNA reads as TGTGCCAGCAGCCCCTCAGGGACAGGGAGCTACACCTTC. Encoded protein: CASSPSGTGSYTF.

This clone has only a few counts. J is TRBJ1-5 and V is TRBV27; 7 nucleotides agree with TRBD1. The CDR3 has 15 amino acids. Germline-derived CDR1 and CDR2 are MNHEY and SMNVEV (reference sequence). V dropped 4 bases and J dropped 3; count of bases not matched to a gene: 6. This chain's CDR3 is CASSSRQGNNQPQHF. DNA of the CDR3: TGTGCCAGCAGTTCCCGACAGGGCAACAATCAGCCCCAGCATTTT.

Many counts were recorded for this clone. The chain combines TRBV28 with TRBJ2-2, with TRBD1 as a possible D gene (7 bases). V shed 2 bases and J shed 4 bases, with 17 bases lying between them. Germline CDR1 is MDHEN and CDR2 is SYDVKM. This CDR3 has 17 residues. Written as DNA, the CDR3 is TGTGCCAGCAGTTTACGGGGGACAGTCTGGGGCACCGGGGAGCTGTTTTTT. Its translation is CASSLRGTVWGTGELFF.

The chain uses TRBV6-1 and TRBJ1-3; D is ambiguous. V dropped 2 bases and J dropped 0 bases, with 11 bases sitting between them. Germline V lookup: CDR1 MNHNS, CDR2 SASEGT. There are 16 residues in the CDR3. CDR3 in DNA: TGTGCCAGCAGTGAATTCGAGTTTTACTCTGGAAACACCATATATTTT. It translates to CASSEFEFYSGNTIYF.

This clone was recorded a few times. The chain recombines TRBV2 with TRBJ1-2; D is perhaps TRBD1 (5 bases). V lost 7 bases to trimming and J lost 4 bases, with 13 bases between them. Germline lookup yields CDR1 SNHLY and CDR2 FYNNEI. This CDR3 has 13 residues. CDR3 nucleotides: TGTGCCAGCACCGAGACAGAAATCTATGGCTACACCTTC. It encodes CASTETEIYGYTF.

CDR3 residues: CASSLVPGLGTYEQYF. CDR3 DNA: TGCGCCAGCAGTCTCGTTCCGGGACTAGGGACCTACGAGCAGTACTTC. This chain links TRBV4-1 with TRBJ2-7; 8 nucleotides match TRBD2. The CDR3 extends over 16 amino acids. Germline CDR1 is MGHRA and CDR2 is YSYEKL. With 6 bases clipped from V and 2 bases from J, the junction kept 12 bases outside the gene matches.

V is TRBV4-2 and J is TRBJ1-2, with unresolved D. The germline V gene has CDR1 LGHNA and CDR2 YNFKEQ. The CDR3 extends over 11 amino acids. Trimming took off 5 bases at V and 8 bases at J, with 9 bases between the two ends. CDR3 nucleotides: TGTGCCAGCAGCGATTATGAGGGCTACACCTTC. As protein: CASSDYEGYTF.

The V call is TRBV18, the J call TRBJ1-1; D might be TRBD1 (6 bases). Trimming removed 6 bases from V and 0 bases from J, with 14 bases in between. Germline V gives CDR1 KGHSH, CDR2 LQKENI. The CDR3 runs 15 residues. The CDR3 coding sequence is TGTGCCAGCTCGCTCGGACAGAGTATGAACACTGAAGCTTTCTTT. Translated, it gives CASSLGQSMNTEAFF.

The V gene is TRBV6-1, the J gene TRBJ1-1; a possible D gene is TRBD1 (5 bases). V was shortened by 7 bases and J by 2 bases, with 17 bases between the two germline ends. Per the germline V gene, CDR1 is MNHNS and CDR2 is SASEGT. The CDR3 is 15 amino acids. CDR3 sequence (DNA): TGTGCCAGCACCCCCGGGACGGGAGTAAACACTGAAGCTTTCTTT. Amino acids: CASTPGTGVNTEAFF.

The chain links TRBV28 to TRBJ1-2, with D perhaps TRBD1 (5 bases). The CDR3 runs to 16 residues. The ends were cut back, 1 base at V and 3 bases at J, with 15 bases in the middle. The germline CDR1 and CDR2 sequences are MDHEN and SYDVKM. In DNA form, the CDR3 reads TGTGCCAGCAGTTTATTGGGGCAGGGTAGGCACTATGGCTACACCTTC. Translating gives CASSLLGQGRHYGYTF.

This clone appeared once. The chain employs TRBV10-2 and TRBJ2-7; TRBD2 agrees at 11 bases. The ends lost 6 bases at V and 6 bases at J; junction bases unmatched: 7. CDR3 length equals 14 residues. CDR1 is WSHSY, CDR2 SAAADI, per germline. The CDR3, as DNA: TGCGCCAGCAGCGTAGCGGGAGGGACTGGCGAGCAGTACTTC. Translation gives CASSVAGGTGEQYF.

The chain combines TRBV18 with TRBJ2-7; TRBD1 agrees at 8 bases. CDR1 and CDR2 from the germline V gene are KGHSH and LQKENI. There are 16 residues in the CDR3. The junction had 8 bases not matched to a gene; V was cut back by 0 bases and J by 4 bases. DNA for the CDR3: TGTGCCAGCTCACCACCGAGTACAGGGGGTCTATACGAGCAGTACTTC. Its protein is CASSPPSTGGLYEQYF.

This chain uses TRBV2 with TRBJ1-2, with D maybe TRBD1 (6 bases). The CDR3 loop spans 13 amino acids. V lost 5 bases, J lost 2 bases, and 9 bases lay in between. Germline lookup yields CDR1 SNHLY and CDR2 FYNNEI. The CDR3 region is CASSPTGNYGYTF. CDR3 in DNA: TGTGCCAGCAGTCCGACAGGCAACTATGGCTACACCTTC.

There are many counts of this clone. The CDR3 sequence is CASSLARGLAGVADTQYF. In DNA, the CDR3 is TGCGCCAGCAGCTTGGCCAGAGGACTAGCGGGAGTGGCAGATACGCAGTATTTT. The V and J genes are TRBV5-1 and TRBJ2-3; 13 bases fit TRBD2. The CDR3 is made up of 18 amino acids. The V and J ends lost 0 bases and 4 bases, in that order; junction bases with no gene match: 8. CDR1 is SGHRS, CDR2 YFSETQ, per germline.

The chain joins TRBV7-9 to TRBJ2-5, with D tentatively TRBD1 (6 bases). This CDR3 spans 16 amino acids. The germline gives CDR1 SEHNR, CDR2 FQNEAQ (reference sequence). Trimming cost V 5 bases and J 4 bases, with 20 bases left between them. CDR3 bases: TGTGCCAGCAGCGGAGCTGGGGGCTGGAGTATAGAGACCCAGTACTTC. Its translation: CASSGAGGWSIETQYF.

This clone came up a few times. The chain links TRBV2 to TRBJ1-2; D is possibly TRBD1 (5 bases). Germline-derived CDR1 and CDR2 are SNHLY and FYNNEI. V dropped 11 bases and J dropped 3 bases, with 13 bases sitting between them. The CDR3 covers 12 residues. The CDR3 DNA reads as TGTGCCCCGATCCGGGGGGACTATGGCTACACCTTC. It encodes CAPIRGDYGYTF.

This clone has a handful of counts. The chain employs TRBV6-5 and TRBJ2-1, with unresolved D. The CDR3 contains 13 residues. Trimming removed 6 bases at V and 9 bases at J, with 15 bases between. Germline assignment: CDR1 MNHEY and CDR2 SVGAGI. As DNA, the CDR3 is TGTGCCAGCAGACTGACGGGTGCTAGTGAGCAGTTCTTC. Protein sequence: CASRLTGASEQFF.

CDR3 loop: CASSLWSALRAGVNTGELFF. The CDR3 bases are TGTGCCAGCAGCTTGTGGTCCGCACTGAGAGCGGGAGTTAACACCGGGGAGCTGTTTTTT. The rearrangement uses TRBV5-4 and TRBJ2-2; 8 bases align to TRBD2. The junction had 16 bases not matched to a gene; V was cut back by 1 base and J by 2 bases. The CDR3 totals 20 residues. The germline CDR1 and CDR2 sequences are SGHNT and YYREEE (reference sequence).

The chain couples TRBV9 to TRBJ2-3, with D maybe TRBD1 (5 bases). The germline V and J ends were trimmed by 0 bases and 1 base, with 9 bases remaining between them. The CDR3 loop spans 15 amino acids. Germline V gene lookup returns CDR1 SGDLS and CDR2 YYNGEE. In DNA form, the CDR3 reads TGTGCCAGCAGCGTAGGGGGCAGGGGCACAGATACGCAGTATTTT. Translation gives CASSVGGRGTDTQYF.

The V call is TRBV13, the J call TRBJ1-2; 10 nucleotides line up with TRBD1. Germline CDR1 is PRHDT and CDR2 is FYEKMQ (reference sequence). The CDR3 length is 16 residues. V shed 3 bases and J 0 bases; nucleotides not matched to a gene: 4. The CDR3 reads CASSLDRGTANYGYTF. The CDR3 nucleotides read TGTGCCAGCAGCTTGGACAGGGGGACGGCTAACTATGGCTACACCTTC. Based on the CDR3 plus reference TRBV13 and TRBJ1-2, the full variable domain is AAGVIQSPRHLIKEKRETATLKCYPIPRHDTVYWYQQGPGQDPQFLISFYEKMQSDKGSIPDRFSAQQFSDYHSELNMSSLELGDSALYFCASSLDRGTANYGYTFGSGTRLTVV.

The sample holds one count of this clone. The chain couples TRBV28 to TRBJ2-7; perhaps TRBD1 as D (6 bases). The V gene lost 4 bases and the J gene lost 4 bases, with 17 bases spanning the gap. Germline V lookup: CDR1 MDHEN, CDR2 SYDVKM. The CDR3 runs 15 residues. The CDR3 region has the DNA TGTGCCAGCAGTTCGACGGGACAAGGACCTTACGAGCAGTACTTC. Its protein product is CASSSTGQGPYEQYF.

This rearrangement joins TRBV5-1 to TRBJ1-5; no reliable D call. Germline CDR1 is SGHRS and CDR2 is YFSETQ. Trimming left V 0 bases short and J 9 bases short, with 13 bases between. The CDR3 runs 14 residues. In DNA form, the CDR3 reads TGCGCCAGCAGCTTGGCAGGACTCGGATCGCCCCAGCATTTT. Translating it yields CASSLAGLGSPQHF. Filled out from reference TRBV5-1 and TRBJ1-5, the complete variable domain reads KAGVTQTPRYLIKTRGQQVTLSCSPISGHRSVSWYQQTPGQGLQFLFEYFSETQRNKGNFPGRFSGRQFSNSRSEMNVSTLELGDSALYLCASSLAGLGSPQHFGDGTRLSIL.

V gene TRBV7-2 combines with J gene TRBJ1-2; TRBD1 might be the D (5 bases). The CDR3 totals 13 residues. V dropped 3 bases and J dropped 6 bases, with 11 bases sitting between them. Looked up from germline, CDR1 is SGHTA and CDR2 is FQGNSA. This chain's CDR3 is CASSFGDSHGYTF. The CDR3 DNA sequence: TGTGCCAGCAGCTTCGGAGACAGCCATGGCTACACCTTC.

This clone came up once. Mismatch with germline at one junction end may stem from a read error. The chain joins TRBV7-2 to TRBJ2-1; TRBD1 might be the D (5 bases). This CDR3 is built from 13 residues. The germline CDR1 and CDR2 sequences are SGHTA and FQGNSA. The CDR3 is CASSLDPQVPRIF. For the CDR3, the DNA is TGTGCCAGCAGCTTAGACCCACAGGTTCCCAGGATCTTC.